What follows are 8 T cell receptor beta chains derived from one specimen sequenced in a study of cytomegalovirus exposure and HLA in healthy donors. 13 Jbeta primers and 60 Vbeta primers were used for the PCR. Repertoires were generated with immunoSEQ multiplex PCR, while TCRdb's copy carries only in-frame clones and drops some. The data show about 96,000 clones, and the top ten clones hold around 3.4%. Sequencing was done on a sample of PBMCs. The receptors come from a woman in her twenties or thirties in good health and CMV-seronegative.

The chain carries TRBV29-1 and TRBJ2-4, with D tentatively TRBD1 (7 bases). Trimming shortened V by 3 bases and J by 8 bases, and 14 bases separated the two germline ends. In germline, CDR1 is SQVTM, CDR2 ANQGSEA. CDR3 length: 13 amino acids. The chain's CDR3 is CSVEDDREDIQYF. Here the CDR3 DNA reads TGCAGCGTTGAGGACGACAGGGAGGACATTCAGTACTTC.

The chain has TRBV7-2 and TRBJ2-1; TRBD2 aligns across 7 bases. The CDR3 contains 14 residues. Germline V gene sequence: CDR1 SGHTA, CDR2 FQGNSA. The ends lost 2 bases at V and 5 bases at J; junction bases unmatched: 3. The CDR3 here is CASSLWGGDNEQFF. The CDR3 DNA follows: TGTGCCAGCAGCTTATGGGGGGGGGACAATGAGCAGTTCTTC.

This chain joins TRBV29-1 and TRBJ2-1; TRBD2 aligns across 9 bases. This CDR3 region has 14 residues. The ends lost 7 bases at V and 7 bases at J; junction bases unmatched: 11. Germline CDR1 and CDR2: SQVTM and ANQGSEA. The CDR3, as DNA: TGCAGCGGGGAGGACAGCGGGAGGTCAAATGAGCAGTTCTTC. As protein: CSGEDSGRSNEQFF.

This chain connects TRBV5-1 to TRBJ2-3; a weak D match, TRBD1 (5 bases). CDR1 and CDR2 from the germline V gene are SGHRS and YFSETQ. This CDR3 region has 15 residues. The V gene lost 0 bases and the J gene lost 5 bases, with 13 bases spanning the gap. The CDR3 spells CASSLDPGSGDTQYF. The DNA for the CDR3 is TGCGCCAGCAGCTTGGATCCAGGGTCGGGAGATACGCAGTATTTT.

V is TRBV7-6 and J is TRBJ1-1; the D is unclear. Trimming pared 1 base from V and 4 bases from J, leaving 7 bases between. CDR3 length equals 13 residues. CDR1 and CDR2 from the germline V gene are SGHVS and FNYEAQ. The CDR3 sequence is CASSLGFGTEAFF. The CDR3 coding sequence is TGTGCCAGCAGCTTAGGGTTCGGCACTGAAGCTTTCTTT.

V usage is TRBV6-5 and J usage is TRBJ1-6; unclear D gene. The CDR3 spans 15 residues. Trimming removed 0 bases from V and 8 bases from J, with 11 bases in between. CDR1 is MNHEY and CDR2 is SVGAGI in the germline V gene. The CDR3 nucleotides are TGTGCCAGCAGTTACTCGAACACCAAGTATTCACCCCTCCACTTT. It specifies CASSYSNTKYSPLHF.

The chain joins TRBV2 to TRBJ1-6; D remains ambiguous. Germline V CDR1 and CDR2: SNHLY, FYNNEI. The V end was cut by 2 bases, the J end by 7 bases, with 9 bases between. CDR3 size: 14 residues. This chain's CDR3 is CASSERVVNSPLHF. In nucleotides, the CDR3 is TGTGCCAGCAGTGAACGGGTAGTGAATTCACCCCTCCACTTT.

V is TRBV11-2 and J is TRBJ2-5; D possibly corresponds to TRBD1 (5 bases). The germline V and J ends were trimmed by 7 bases and 5 bases, with 11 bases remaining between them. CDR1 is SGHAT and CDR2 is FQNNGV in the germline V gene. This CDR3 comprises 12 residues. CDR3 region: CASKQAGETQYF. The CDR3 DNA is TGTGCCAGCAAACAGGCCGGGGAGACCCAGTACTTC.